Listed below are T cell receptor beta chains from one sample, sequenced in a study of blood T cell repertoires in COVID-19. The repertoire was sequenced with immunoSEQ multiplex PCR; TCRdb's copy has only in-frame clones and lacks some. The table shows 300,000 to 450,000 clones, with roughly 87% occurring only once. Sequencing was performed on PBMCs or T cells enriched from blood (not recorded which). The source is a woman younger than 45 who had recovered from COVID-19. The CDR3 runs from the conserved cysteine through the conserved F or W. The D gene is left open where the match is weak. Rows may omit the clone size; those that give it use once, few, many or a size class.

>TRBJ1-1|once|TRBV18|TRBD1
CASSLGTGNTEAFF
TGTGCCAGCTCACTAGGGACAGGGAACACTGAAGCTTTCTTT
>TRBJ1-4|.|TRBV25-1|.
CASRGPTNEKLFF
TGTGCCAGCAGGGGGCCGACTAATGAAAAACTGTTTTTT
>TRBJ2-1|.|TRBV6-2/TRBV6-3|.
CASSYSRGVSNEQFF
TGTGCCAGCAGTTATAGCCGGGGTGTTAGCAATGAGCAGTTCTTC
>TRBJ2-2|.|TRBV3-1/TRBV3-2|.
CASSRAPGGANTGELFF
TGTGCCAGCAGCCGAGCCCCCGGGGGAGCGAACACCGGGGAGCTGTTTTTT
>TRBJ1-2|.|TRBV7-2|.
CASSLGDMSYGYTF
TGTGCCAGCAGCTTAGGGGACATGAGCTATGGCTACACCTTC
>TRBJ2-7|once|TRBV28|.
CASSRLARVGQAQYF
TGTGCCAGCAGTCGCCTCGCGCGGGTAGGGCAGGCGCAGTACTTC
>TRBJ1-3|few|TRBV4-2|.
CASSQAAISGNTIYF
TGTGCCAGCAGCCAAGCCGCGATATCTGGAAACACCATATATTTT
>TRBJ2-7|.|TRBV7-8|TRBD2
CASTPRHRTSGGSYEQYF
TGTGCCAGCACCCCCCGGCACCGGACTAGCGGGGGATCGTACGAGCAGTACTTC
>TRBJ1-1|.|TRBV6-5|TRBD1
CASSSRDRGTEAFF
TGTGCCAGCAGTTCTCGGGACAGGGGCACTGAAGCTTTCTTT
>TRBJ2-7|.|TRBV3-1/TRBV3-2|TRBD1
CASSRGQGTEQYF
TGTGCCAGCAGCCGAGGACAGGGTACCGAGCAGTACTTC
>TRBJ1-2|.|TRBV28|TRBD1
CASSSTGTGDGYTF
TGTGCCAGCAGTTCCACCGGGACAGGTGACGGCTACACCTTC
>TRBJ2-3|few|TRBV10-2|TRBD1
CASTDRGLGGTDTQYF
TGCGCCAGCACGGACAGGGGACTGGGTGGCACAGATACGCAGTATTTT
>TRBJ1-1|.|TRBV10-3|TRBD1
CAISETGGANTEAFF
TGTGCCATCAGTGAGACAGGGGGGGCGAACACTGAAGCTTTCTTT
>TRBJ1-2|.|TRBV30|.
CAWSPTRGYGYTF
TGTGCCTGGAGCCCGACCCGAGGCTATGGCTACACCTTC
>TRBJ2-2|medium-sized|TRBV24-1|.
CATSGPDRTGGGELFF
TGTGCCACCAGTGGGCCGGACAGAACGGGAGGCGGGGAGCTGTTTTTT
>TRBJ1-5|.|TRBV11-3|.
CASSFGRSSNQPQHF
TGTGCCAGCAGCTTTGGAAGGAGTAGCAATCAGCCCCAGCATTTT
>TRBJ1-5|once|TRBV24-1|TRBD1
CATSDSITGDNQPQHF
TGTGCCACCAGTGACTCAATTACAGGGGACAATCAGCCCCAGCATTTT
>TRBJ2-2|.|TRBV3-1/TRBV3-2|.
CASSQGRQVGEELFF
TGTGCCAGCAGCCAAGGACGGCAGGTGGGCGAGGAGCTGTTTTTT
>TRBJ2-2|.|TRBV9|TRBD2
CASSVRTSPSLTGELFF
TGTGCCAGCAGCGTGAGGACTAGCCCCTCTCTCACCGGGGAGCTGTTTTTT
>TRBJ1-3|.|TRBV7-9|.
CASSETRGPGNTIYF
TGTGCCAGCAGCGAAACCCGAGGGCCTGGAAACACCATATATTTT
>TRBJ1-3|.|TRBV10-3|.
CAIQGNSGNTIYF
TGTGCCATTCAGGGGAACTCTGGAAACACCATATATTTT
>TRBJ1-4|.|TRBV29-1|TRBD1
CSVQPPGGLNEKLFF
TGCAGCGTTCAACCCCCAGGGGGTCTTAATGAAAAACTGTTTTTT
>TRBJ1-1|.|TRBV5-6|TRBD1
CASSYYSWDRNTEAFF
TGTGCCAGCAGCTATTATTCTTGGGACAGGAACACTGAAGCTTTCTTT
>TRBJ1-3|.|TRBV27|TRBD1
CASSPTGGRGNTIYF
TGTGCCAGCAGTCCAACAGGGGGTAGGGGAAACACCATATATTTT
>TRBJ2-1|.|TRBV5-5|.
CASSRGQTLYNEQFF
TGTGCCAGCAGCCGCGGACAGACGTTATACAATGAGCAGTTCTTC
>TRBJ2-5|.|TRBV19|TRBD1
CASKEGGTGVRKTQYF
TGTGCCAGTAAAGAAGGCGGGACAGGGGTAAGAAAGACCCAGTACTTC
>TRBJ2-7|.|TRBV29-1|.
CSVVDTSYEQYF
TGCAGCGTTGTGGACACCTCCTACGAGCAGTACTTC
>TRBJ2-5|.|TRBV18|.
CASSPLQATQETQYF
TGTGCCAGCTCACCACTACAGGCTACCCAAGAGACCCAGTACTTC
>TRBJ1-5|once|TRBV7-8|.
CASSLLTGQHSNQPQHF
TGTGCCAGCAGCCTCTTAACGGGACAACATAGCAATCAGCCCCAGCATTTT
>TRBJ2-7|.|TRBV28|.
CASSRLGSGHSYEQYF
TGTGCCAGCAGCCGCCTTGGAAGCGGGCACTCCTACGAGCAGTACTTC
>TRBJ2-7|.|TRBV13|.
CASSRGQGSYEQYF
TGTGCCAGCAGCCGGGGACAAGGCTCCTACGAGCAGTACTTC
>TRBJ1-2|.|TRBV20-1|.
CSASSLYYGYTF
TGCAGTGCTAGTTCACTTTACTATGGCTACACCTTC
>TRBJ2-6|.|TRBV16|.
CASSQSRLAGANVLTF
TGTGCCAGCAGCCAATCTAGGCTAGCTGGGGCCAACGTCCTGACTTTC